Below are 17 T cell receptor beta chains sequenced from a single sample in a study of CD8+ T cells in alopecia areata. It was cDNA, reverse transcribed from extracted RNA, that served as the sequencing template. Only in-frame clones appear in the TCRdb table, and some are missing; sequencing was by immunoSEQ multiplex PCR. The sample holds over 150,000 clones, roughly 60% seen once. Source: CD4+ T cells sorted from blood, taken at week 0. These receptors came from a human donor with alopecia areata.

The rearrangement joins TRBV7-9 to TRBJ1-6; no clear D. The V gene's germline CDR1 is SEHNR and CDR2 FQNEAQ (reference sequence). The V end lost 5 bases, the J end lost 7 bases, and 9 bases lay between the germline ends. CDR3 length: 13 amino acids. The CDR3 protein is CASSTTVNSPLHF. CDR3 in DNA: TGTGCCAGCAGCACAACTGTGAATTCACCCCTCCACTTT.

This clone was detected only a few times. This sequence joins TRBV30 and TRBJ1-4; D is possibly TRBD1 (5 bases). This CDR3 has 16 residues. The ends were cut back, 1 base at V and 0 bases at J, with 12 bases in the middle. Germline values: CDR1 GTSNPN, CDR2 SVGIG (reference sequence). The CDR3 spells CAWSDQGRTTNEKLFF. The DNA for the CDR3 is TGTGCCTGGAGTGATCAGGGCCGGACAACTAATGAAAAACTGTTTTTT. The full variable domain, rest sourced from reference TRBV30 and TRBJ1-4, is SQTIHQWPATLVQPVGSPLSLECTVEGTSNPNLYWYRQAAGRGLQLLFYSVGIGQISSEVPQNLSASRPQDRQFILSSKKLLLSDSGFYLCAWSDQGRTTNEKLFFGSGTQLSVL.

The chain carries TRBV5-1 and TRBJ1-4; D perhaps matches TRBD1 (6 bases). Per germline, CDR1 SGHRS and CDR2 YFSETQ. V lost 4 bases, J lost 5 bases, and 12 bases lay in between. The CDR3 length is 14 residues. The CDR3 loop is CASSAQGGNEKLFF. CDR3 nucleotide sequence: TGCGCCAGCAGCGCACAGGGAGGGAATGAAAAACTGTTTTTT.

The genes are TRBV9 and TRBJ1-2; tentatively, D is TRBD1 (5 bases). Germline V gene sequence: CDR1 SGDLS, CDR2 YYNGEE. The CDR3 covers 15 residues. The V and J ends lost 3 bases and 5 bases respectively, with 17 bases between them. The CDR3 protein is CASSAELGLNYGYTF. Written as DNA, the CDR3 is TGTGCCAGCAGCGCTGAACTGGGACTGAATTATGGCTACACCTTC.

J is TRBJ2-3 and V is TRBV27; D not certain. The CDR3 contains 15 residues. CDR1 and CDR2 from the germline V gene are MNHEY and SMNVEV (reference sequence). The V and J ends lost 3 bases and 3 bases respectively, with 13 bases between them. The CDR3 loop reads CASSFPVSETDTQYF. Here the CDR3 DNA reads TGTGCCAGCAGTTTCCCCGTCTCGGAAACAGATACGCAGTATTTT.

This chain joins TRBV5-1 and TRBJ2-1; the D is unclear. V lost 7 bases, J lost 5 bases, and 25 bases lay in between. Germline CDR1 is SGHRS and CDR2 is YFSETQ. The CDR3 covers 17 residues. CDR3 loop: CASSDVDLGRSHNEQFF. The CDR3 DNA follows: TGCGCCAGCTCGGATGTTGATCTCGGCAGATCTCACAATGAGCAGTTCTTC.

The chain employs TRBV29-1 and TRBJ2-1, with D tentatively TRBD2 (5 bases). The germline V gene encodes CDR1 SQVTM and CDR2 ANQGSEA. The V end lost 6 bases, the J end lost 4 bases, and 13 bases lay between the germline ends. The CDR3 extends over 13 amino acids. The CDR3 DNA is TGCAGCGTCGGAAAGACTACTTACAATGAGCAGTTCTTC. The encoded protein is CSVGKTTYNEQFF.

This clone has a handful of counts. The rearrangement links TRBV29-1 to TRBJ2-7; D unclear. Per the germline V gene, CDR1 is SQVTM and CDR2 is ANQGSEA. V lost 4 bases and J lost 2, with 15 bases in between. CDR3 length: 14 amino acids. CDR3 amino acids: CSVAQSVTAYEQYF. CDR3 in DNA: TGCAGCGTTGCACAGTCAGTTACAGCCTACGAGCAGTACTTC.

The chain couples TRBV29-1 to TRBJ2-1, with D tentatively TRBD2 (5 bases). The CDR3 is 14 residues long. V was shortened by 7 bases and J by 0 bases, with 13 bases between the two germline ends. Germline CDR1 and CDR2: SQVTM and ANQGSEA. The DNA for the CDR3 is TGCAGCGCTTCGGGGTCGATCTCCTACAATGAGCAGTTCTTC. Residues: CSASGSISYNEQFF.

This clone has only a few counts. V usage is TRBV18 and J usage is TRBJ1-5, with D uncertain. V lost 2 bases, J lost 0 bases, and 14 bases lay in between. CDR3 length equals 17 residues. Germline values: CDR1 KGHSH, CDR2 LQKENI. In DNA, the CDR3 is TGTGCCAGCTCACCAGGCGGAAGCCTTTATAGCAATCAGCCCCAGCATTTT. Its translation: CASSPGGSLYSNQPQHF.

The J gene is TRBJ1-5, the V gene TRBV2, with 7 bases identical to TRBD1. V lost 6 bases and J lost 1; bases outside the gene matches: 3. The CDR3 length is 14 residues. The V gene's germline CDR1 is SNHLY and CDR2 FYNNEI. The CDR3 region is CASSKGQSNQPQHF. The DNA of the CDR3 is TGTGCCAGCAGCAAGGGACAGAGCAATCAGCCCCAGCATTTT.

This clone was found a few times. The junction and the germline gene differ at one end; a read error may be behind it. CDR3 bases: TGCAGCGCTGAAAAGGGGTTCGAGCAGTTCTTC. Amino acid sequence: CSAEKGFEQFF. V is TRBV29-1 and J is TRBJ2-1; D possibly corresponds to TRBD1 (5 bases). Germline CDR1 reads SQVTM; CDR2 reads ANQGSEA. CDR3 length: 11 amino acids.

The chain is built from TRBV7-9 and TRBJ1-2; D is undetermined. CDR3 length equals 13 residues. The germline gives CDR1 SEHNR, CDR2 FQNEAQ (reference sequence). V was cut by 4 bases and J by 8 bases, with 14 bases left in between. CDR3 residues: CASSSTVDWGYTF. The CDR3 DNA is TGTGCCAGCAGCTCCACAGTGGACTGGGGCTACACCTTC.

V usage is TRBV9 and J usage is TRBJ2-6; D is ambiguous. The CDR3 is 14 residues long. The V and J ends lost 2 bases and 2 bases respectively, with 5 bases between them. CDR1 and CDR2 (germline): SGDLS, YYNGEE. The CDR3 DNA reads TGTGCCAGCAGCGTGGAGACTGGGGCCAACGTCCTGACTTTC. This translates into CASSVETGANVLTF.

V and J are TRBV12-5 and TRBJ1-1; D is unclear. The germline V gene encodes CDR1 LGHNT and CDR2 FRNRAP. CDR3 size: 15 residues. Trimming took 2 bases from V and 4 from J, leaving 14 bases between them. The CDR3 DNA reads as TGTGCTAGTGGTTTGAACTCAGGAGCGGGCACTGAAGCTTTCTTT. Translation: CASGLNSGAGTEAFF.

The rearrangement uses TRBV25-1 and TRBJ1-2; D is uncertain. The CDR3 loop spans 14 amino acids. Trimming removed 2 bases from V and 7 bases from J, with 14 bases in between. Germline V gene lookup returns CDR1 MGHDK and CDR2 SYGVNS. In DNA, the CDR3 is TGTGCCAGCAGTGAAAGGTCCTCCGGCGGTGGCTACACCTTC. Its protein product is CASSERSSGGGYTF.

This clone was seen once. As DNA, the CDR3 is TGTGCCAGCAGCCGGGGACAGGGGGCCTACGAGCAGTACTTC. This codes for CASSRGQGAYEQYF. V gene TRBV9 combines with J gene TRBJ2-7, with 11 bases that match TRBD1. CDR1 and CDR2 (germline): SGDLS, YYNGEE. The CDR3 consists of 14 residues. Trimming at V came to 4 bases and at J to 2 bases, leaving 2 bases not matched to a gene.